What follows are 4 T cell receptor beta chains derived from one specimen sequenced in a study of blood T cell repertoires in COVID-19. Profiled with immunoSEQ multiplex PCR; TCRdb holds only in-frame clones, not every one. The table has about 220,000 clones, 70% to 90% seen once. The specimen was peripheral blood. Every receptor here comes from a woman aged 25 to 39 who had recovered from COVID-19.

Only one count was recorded for this clone. The rearrangement links TRBV15 to TRBJ2-2; 7 bases fit TRBD2. With 1 base clipped from V and 4 bases from J, the junction kept 6 bases outside the gene matches. The CDR3 loop spans 16 amino acids. Germline V gene data show CDR1 as LNHNV and CDR2 as YYDKDF (reference sequence). As DNA, the CDR3 is TGTGCCACCAGCAGAGCGGTGGGGGAGGGCACCGGGGAGCTGTTTTTT. Translated: CATSRAVGEGTGELFF.

V usage is TRBV6-5 and J usage is TRBJ1-4; D gene ambiguous. CDR1 is MNHEY, CDR2 SVGAGI, per germline. This CDR3 spans 16 amino acids. V was clipped by 0 bases and J by 7 bases, with 15 bases between them. The CDR3 loop is CASSYSRGQTPEKLFF. CDR3 coding DNA: TGTGCCAGCAGTTACTCGCGAGGGCAGACGCCTGAAAAACTGTTTTTT.

The chain is built from TRBV9 and TRBJ2-1, with TRBD2 matching over 9 bases. This CDR3 has 17 residues. CDR1 and CDR2 from the germline V gene are SGDLS and YYNGEE. After removal of 3 bases from V and 8 bases from J, the junction contained 15 bases not matched to a gene. The DNA of the CDR3 is TGTGCCAGCAGCGAGGACGTAGCGGGGGTAGGGGGTGATGAGCAGTTCTTC. Encoded protein: CASSEDVAGVGGDEQFF.

CDR3 coding DNA: TGCGCCAGCACTCAGACTAGCGGGGGGCCTATCGCAGATACGCAGTATTTT. Its translation: CASTQTSGGPIADTQYF. V gene TRBV10-2 combines with J gene TRBJ2-3, with 13 bases that match TRBD2. From germline, CDR1 is WSHSY and CDR2 SAAADI. The CDR3 sequence is 17 residues long. J was trimmed by 4 bases and V by 7 bases; bases with no gene match: 11.